A selection of T cell receptor beta chains follows, all from one sample in a study of blood T cell repertoires in COVID-19. The repertoire was sequenced with immunoSEQ multiplex PCR; TCRdb's copy has only in-frame clones and lacks some. The top ten hold 5% to 6% of the sample, which has approximately 350,000 clones, roughly four fifths seen once. Material for sequencing was PBMCs or T cells enriched from blood (not recorded which). The receptors were sampled from a woman aged 50 to 60 who had recovered from COVID-19. Both conserved end residues are trimmed from each CDR3.

j_gene: TRBJ2-1
v_gene: TRBV7-2
CDR3aa: ASSRTSGNYNEQF

j_gene: TRBJ1-6
v_gene: TRBV10-3
CDR3aa: AISLKGQDNSPLH

j_gene: TRBJ1-1
v_gene: TRBV12-3/TRBV12-4
CDR3aa: ASSFWGLEAF

j_gene: TRBJ1-2
v_gene: TRBV6-6
CDR3aa: ASSYGTENYGYT

j_gene: TRBJ2-2
v_gene: TRBV19
CDR3aa: ASTSGGGSTGELF

j_gene: TRBJ2-6
v_gene: TRBV4-2
CDR3aa: ASSQPLNRAGANVLT

j_gene: TRBJ2-3
v_gene: TRBV19
CDR3aa: ATARLAGGPTDTQY

j_gene: TRBJ2-7
v_gene: TRBV5-1
CDR3aa: ASSLAVRTGGFDEQY

j_gene: TRBJ1-2
v_gene: TRBV27
CDR3aa: ASSLRSRGNGYT

j_gene: TRBJ2-5
v_gene: TRBV5-1
CDR3aa: ASSLVSGGQETQY

j_gene: TRBJ1-1
v_gene: TRBV5-1
CDR3aa: ASSLVTVRDTEAF

j_gene: TRBJ2-2
v_gene: TRBV2
CDR3aa: ANLPSGVPVSGELF